Listed below are T cell receptor beta chains from one sample, sequenced in a study of T-cell reconstitution after alpha-beta-depleted transplantation in children. Via MiXCR, TCRdb re-called the PCR reads, giving one row per CDR3 protein. This table holds 150,000 to 200,000 distinct CDR3 sequences, approximately 6.8% found once. Sequenced material: PBMCs from the stem cell graft donor, taken from the stem cell graft. These receptors all come from a human donor who donated a stem cell graft to a child with Wiskott-Aldrich syndrome. Each CDR3 is given with its conserved first and last residue. The D gene is left open where the match is weak. Where a row states a size, it is once, few, many or the class of an expanded clone; other rows omit it.

clone size: many; V gene: TRBV9; J gene: TRBJ1-2; D gene: NA; CDR3 protein: CASSPSPEGSRGYTF; CDR3 DNA: TGTGCCAGCAGCCCCTCACCGGAGGGTTCTCGGGGCTACACCTTC
clone size: many; V gene: TRBV12-3/TRBV12-4; J gene: TRBJ2-3; D gene: NA; CDR3 protein: CASSFLAGRTDTQYF; CDR3 DNA: TGTGCCAGCAGTTTTCTTGCGGGGCGCACAGATACGCAGTATTTT
clone size: NA; V gene: TRBV20-1; J gene: TRBJ2-7; D gene: TRBD2; CDR3 protein: CSARRNSGPYEQYF; CDR3 DNA: TGCAGTGCTAGACGGAATAGCGGGCCCTACGAGCAGTACTTC
clone size: NA; V gene: TRBV4-1; J gene: TRBJ1-5; D gene: NA; CDR3 protein: CASSQDDGRNQPQHF; CDR3 DNA: TGCGCCAGCAGCCAAGATGACGGTCGCAATCAGCCCCAGCATTTT
clone size: once; V gene: TRBV13; J gene: TRBJ2-2; D gene: NA; CDR3 protein: CASSHRATGNTGELFF; CDR3 DNA: TGTGCCAGCAGCCACCGCGCGACAGGGAACACCGGGGAGCTGTTTTTT
clone size: many; V gene: TRBV12-3/TRBV12-4; J gene: TRBJ2-6; D gene: TRBD2; CDR3 protein: CASSARGTYSGANVLTF; CDR3 DNA: TGTGCCAGCAGTGCGCGGGGGACTTACTCTGGGGCCAACGTCCTGACTTTC
clone size: many; V gene: TRBV20-1; J gene: TRBJ2-2; D gene: NA; CDR3 protein: CSASWPTGELFF; CDR3 DNA: TGCAGTGCTAGTTGGCCAACCGGGGAGCTGTTTTTT
clone size: many; V gene: TRBV5-1; J gene: TRBJ2-3; D gene: NA; CDR3 protein: CASSLDPGISNTQYF; CDR3 DNA: TGCGCCAGCAGCTTGGATCCGGGTATATCTAATACGCAGTATTTT
clone size: many; V gene: TRBV2; J gene: TRBJ2-1; D gene: NA; CDR3 protein: CASTPGLRYNEQFF; CDR3 DNA: TGTGCCAGCACCCCGGGACTGAGATACAATGAGCAGTTCTTC
clone size: many; V gene: TRBV12-3/TRBV12-4; J gene: TRBJ2-7; D gene: NA; CDR3 protein: CASSSDSYEQYF; CDR3 DNA: TGTGCCAGCAGTTCTGACAGCTACGAGCAGTACTTC
clone size: many; V gene: TRBV7-9; J gene: TRBJ2-3; D gene: TRBD1; CDR3 protein: CASRSGQGLGDTQYF; CDR3 DNA: TGTGCCAGCAGGAGTGGACAGGGATTGGGAGATACGCAGTATTTT
clone size: many; V gene: TRBV20-1; J gene: TRBJ2-3; D gene: TRBD2; CDR3 protein: CSAREGGRGDTQYF; CDR3 DNA: TGCAGTGCTAGAGAGGGCGGGAGGGGAGATACGCAGTATTTT
clone size: NA; V gene: TRBV24-1; J gene: TRBJ1-2; D gene: TRBD1; CDR3 protein: CATRQGFGGYTF; CDR3 DNA: TGTGCCACTCGACAGGGTTTCGGCGGCTACACCTTC
clone size: many; V gene: TRBV11-2; J gene: TRBJ1-2; D gene: TRBD1; CDR3 protein: CASSSGTGYHLDGYTF; CDR3 DNA: TGTGCCAGCAGTTCCGGGACAGGGTATCATCTGGATGGCTACACCTTC
clone size: many; V gene: TRBV20-1; J gene: TRBJ2-7; D gene: NA; CDR3 protein: CSARDRTTYEQYF; CDR3 DNA: TGCAGTGCTAGAGACAGGACCACCTACGAGCAGTACTTC
clone size: many; V gene: TRBV20-1; J gene: TRBJ2-7; D gene: TRBD1; CDR3 protein: CRVPGQKSYEQYF; CDR3 DNA: TGCAGGGTCCCGGGACAGAAGTCCTACGAGCAGTACTTC
clone size: many; V gene: TRBV3-1; J gene: TRBJ1-1; D gene: TRBD1; CDR3 protein: CASSQARGSTEAFF; CDR3 DNA: TGTGCCAGCAGCCAGGCCAGGGGGAGCACTGAAGCTTTCTTT
clone size: many; V gene: TRBV20-1; J gene: TRBJ2-1; D gene: NA; CDR3 protein: CSARDLRTLGNEQFF; CDR3 DNA: TGCAGTGCTAGAGATCTTAGGACACTAGGGAATGAGCAGTTCTTC
clone size: many; V gene: TRBV29-1; J gene: TRBJ2-3; D gene: NA; CDR3 protein: CSAWTGTDTQYF; CDR3 DNA: TGCAGCGCCTGGACTGGCACAGATACGCAGTATTTT
clone size: many; V gene: TRBV12-3/TRBV12-4; J gene: TRBJ1-3; D gene: NA; CDR3 protein: CASSLVSDRNTIYF; CDR3 DNA: TGTGCCAGCAGTTTGGTCTCAGATCGAAACACCATATATTTT
clone size: many; V gene: TRBV20-1; J gene: TRBJ2-7; D gene: NA; CDR3 protein: CSANAPIMTYEQYF; CDR3 DNA: TGCAGTGCTAATGCACCCATTATGACCTACGAGCAGTACTTC
clone size: many; V gene: TRBV5-6; J gene: TRBJ2-1; D gene: NA; CDR3 protein: CASSLVPWQENSEQFF; CDR3 DNA: TGTGCCAGCAGCTTGGTCCCGTGGCAGGAGAATAGTGAGCAGTTCTTC
clone size: many; V gene: TRBV12-3/TRBV12-4; J gene: TRBJ1-4; D gene: NA; CDR3 protein: CASSLEGVMDEKLFF; CDR3 DNA: TGTGCCAGCAGTTTAGAGGGGGTTATGGACGAAAAACTGTTTTTT
clone size: many; V gene: TRBV12-3/TRBV12-4; J gene: TRBJ2-1; D gene: TRBD2; CDR3 protein: CASSRRLAGINNEQFF; CDR3 DNA: TGTGCCAGCAGCAGAAGACTAGCGGGAATCAACAATGAGCAGTTCTTC
clone size: many; V gene: TRBV12-3/TRBV12-4; J gene: TRBJ1-4; D gene: NA; CDR3 protein: CASSSGTRKLFF; CDR3 DNA: TGTGCCAGCAGTTCTGGCACTCGAAAACTGTTTTTT
clone size: many; V gene: TRBV6-2/TRBV6-3; J gene: TRBJ2-7; D gene: TRBD1; CDR3 protein: CASSLDRGGNEQYF; CDR3 DNA: TGTGCCAGCAGTTTGGACAGGGGCGGCAACGAGCAGTACTTC
clone size: NA; V gene: TRBV14; J gene: TRBJ2-2; D gene: TRBD2; CDR3 protein: CASSQAPLLAGYTGELFF; CDR3 DNA: TGTGCCAGCAGCCAAGCTCCGTTGCTAGCGGGATACACCGGGGAGCTGTTTTTT
clone size: NA; V gene: TRBV5-6; J gene: TRBJ2-3; D gene: NA; CDR3 protein: CASSPQGRDTQYF; CDR3 DNA: TGTGCCAGCAGCCCCCAGGGAAGAGATACGCAGTATTTT
clone size: many; V gene: TRBV4-2; J gene: TRBJ1-3; D gene: NA; CDR3 protein: CASSIFDAGTGNTIYF; CDR3 DNA: TGTGCCAGCAGCATTTTCGACGCAGGGACGGGAAACACCATATATTTT
clone size: many; V gene: TRBV11-2; J gene: TRBJ2-1; D gene: NA; CDR3 protein: CASSLGPDLPYNEQFF; CDR3 DNA: TGTGCCAGCAGCTTAGGTCCTGATCTCCCCTACAATGAGCAGTTCTTC
clone size: few; V gene: TRBV28; J gene: TRBJ1-4; D gene: NA; CDR3 protein: CASRRTNEKLFF; CDR3 DNA: TGTGCCAGCCGCAGGACTAATGAAAAACTGTTTTTT
clone size: many; V gene: TRBV9; J gene: TRBJ2-7; D gene: NA; CDR3 protein: CARLGATYEQYF; CDR3 DNA: TGTGCCCGGCTAGGGGCGACCTACGAGCAGTACTTC
clone size: many; V gene: TRBV3-1; J gene: TRBJ1-1; D gene: NA; CDR3 protein: CASSQGRMGAFF; CDR3 DNA: TGTGCCAGCAGCCAAGGCCGAATGGGAGCTTTCTTT
clone size: NA; V gene: TRBV5-4; J gene: TRBJ2-1; D gene: NA; CDR3 protein: CASSVTSGYNEQFF; CDR3 DNA: TGTGCCAGCAGCGTCACAAGCGGTTACAATGAGCAGTTCTTC
clone size: many; V gene: TRBV25-1; J gene: TRBJ2-7; D gene: NA; CDR3 protein: CASGPWAGLSYEQYF; CDR3 DNA: TGTGCCAGCGGGCCGTGGGCGGGGCTCTCCTACGAGCAGTACTTC
clone size: many; V gene: TRBV20-1; J gene: TRBJ2-1; D gene: NA; CDR3 protein: CSARIHSQGNEQFF; CDR3 DNA: TGCAGTGCTAGAATTCACTCTCAGGGCAATGAGCAGTTCTTC
clone size: many; V gene: TRBV12-3/TRBV12-4; J gene: TRBJ1-1; D gene: NA; CDR3 protein: CASSLGDPRRAFF; CDR3 DNA: TGTGCCAGCAGTTTAGGGGACCCTCGGAGGGCTTTCTTT
clone size: many; V gene: TRBV7-9; J gene: TRBJ1-1; D gene: NA; CDR3 protein: CASSFRGSVTEAFF; CDR3 DNA: TGTGCCAGCAGCTTCCGAGGGTCCGTCACTGAAGCTTTCTTT
clone size: many; V gene: TRBV12-3/TRBV12-4; J gene: TRBJ2-3; D gene: NA; CDR3 protein: CASSFLPSSTDTQYF; CDR3 DNA: TGTGCCAGCAGTTTTTTGCCATCTAGCACAGATACGCAGTATTTT
clone size: many; V gene: TRBV12-3/TRBV12-4; J gene: TRBJ2-1; D gene: TRBD2; CDR3 protein: CASVAGGRSNEQFF; CDR3 DNA: TGTGCCAGTGTAGCGGGGGGGAGGTCGAATGAGCAGTTCTTC
clone size: many; V gene: TRBV29-1; J gene: TRBJ2-1; D gene: NA; CDR3 protein: CSARASKFYNEQFF; CDR3 DNA: TGCAGCGCAAGGGCCTCCAAGTTCTACAATGAGCAGTTCTTC
clone size: NA; V gene: TRBV24-1; J gene: TRBJ2-2; D gene: NA; CDR3 protein: CATGGRAAGELFF; CDR3 DNA: TGTGCCACCGGGGGACGGGCCGCCGGGGAGCTGTTTTTT
clone size: many; V gene: TRBV20-1; J gene: TRBJ2-1; D gene: NA; CDR3 protein: CSASPGLSYNEQFF; CDR3 DNA: TGCAGTGCTAGCCCGGGACTGTCATACAATGAGCAGTTCTTC
clone size: NA; V gene: TRBV7-2; J gene: TRBJ2-3; D gene: NA; CDR3 protein: CASSLAFPDTQYF; CDR3 DNA: TGTGCCAGCAGCTTAGCGTTTCCAGATACGCAGTATTTT
clone size: many; V gene: TRBV6-1; J gene: TRBJ1-1; D gene: NA; CDR3 protein: CASSERVGMYTEAFF; CDR3 DNA: TGTGCCAGCAGCGAACGCGTAGGGATGTACACTGAAGCTTTCTTT
clone size: many; V gene: TRBV29-1; J gene: TRBJ2-7; D gene: NA; CDR3 protein: CSVTIQGFYEQYF; CDR3 DNA: TGCAGCGTAACAATACAGGGATTCTACGAGCAGTACTTC
clone size: many; V gene: TRBV24-1; J gene: TRBJ1-1; D gene: NA; CDR3 protein: CATKTALNTEAFF; CDR3 DNA: TGTGCCACCAAGACAGCCTTGAACACTGAAGCTTTCTTT
clone size: many; V gene: TRBV7-9; J gene: TRBJ2-7; D gene: NA; CDR3 protein: CASSPGYEQYF; CDR3 DNA: TGTGCCAGCAGCCCCGGCTACGAGCAGTACTTC
clone size: many; V gene: TRBV5-5; J gene: TRBJ2-7; D gene: TRBD1; CDR3 protein: CASSLALTGSYEQYF; CDR3 DNA: TGTGCCAGCAGCTTGGCCCTGACAGGGTCCTACGAGCAGTACTTC
clone size: few; V gene: TRBV5-1; J gene: TRBJ2-5; D gene: NA; CDR3 protein: CASSFAETQYF; CDR3 DNA: TGCGCCAGCAGCTTCGCGGAGACCCAGTACTTC
clone size: many; V gene: TRBV12-3/TRBV12-4; J gene: TRBJ2-1; D gene: TRBD1; CDR3 protein: CASSLRWTGQIF; CDR3 DNA: TGTGCCAGCAGTTTACGATGGACAGGACAAATCTTC
clone size: many; V gene: TRBV20-1; J gene: TRBJ1-1; D gene: NA; CDR3 protein: CSAGRGEDTEAFF; CDR3 DNA: TGCAGTGCTGGGAGGGGGGAGGACACTGAAGCTTTCTTT